The rows below give T cell receptor beta chains drawn from one sample of a study of shared clonotypes between healthy human individuals. Measured with immunoSEQ multiplex PCR; TCRdb has only the in-frame clones, and not every one. Here the sample spans under 600,000 clones, roughly 98% being singletons. The sequencing input was naive CD8+ T cells sorted from blood. Receptors originate from a young man in good health. CDR3s include the opening cysteine and the closing phenylalanine or tryptophan. D genes are given only for firm matches. Clone size is given for some rows only: seen once, a few or many times, or a class if the clone is expanded.

>-|TRBV5-4|TRBJ1-2|-
CASSWGTGNYGYTF
TGTGCCAGCAGCTGGGGGACTGGGAACTATGGCTACACCTTC
>-|TRBV6-5|TRBJ1-5|-
CASSLIGQPQHF
TGTGCCAGCAGTTTGATTGGTCAGCCCCAGCATTTT
>TRBD1|TRBV5-4|TRBJ2-7|once
CASSFPTGGNYEQYF
TGTGCCAGCAGCTTCCCGACAGGGGGCAACTACGAGCAGTACTTC
>-|TRBV5-6|TRBJ1-2|-
CASSLGRTGYGYTF
TGTGCCAGCAGCTTGGGTCGGACTGGCTATGGCTACACCTTC
>-|TRBV15|TRBJ2-1|-
CATSLEASSYNEQFF
TGTGCCACCAGCCTAGAGGCAAGCTCCTACAATGAGCAGTTCTTC
>-|TRBV15|TRBJ1-4|-
CATAGHEKLFF
TGTGCCACCGCGGGGCATGAAAAACTGTTTTTT
>-|TRBV7-9|TRBJ2-1|once
CASTPTNSYNEQFF
TGTGCCAGCACCCCCACGAACTCCTACAATGAGCAGTTCTTC
>TRBD1|TRBV6-5|TRBJ1-2|-
CASRGTAYTF
TGTGCCAGCAGGGGGACAGCCTACACCTTC
>-|TRBV6-4|TRBJ1-3|-
CASSDSGTGYSNLPSGNTIYF
TGTGCCAGCAGTGACTCGGGAACAGGATACTCTAATTTACCCTCTGGAAACACCATATATTTT
>-|TRBV28|TRBJ1-1|-
CASSPGTEAFF
TGTGCCAGCAGCCCGGGAACTGAAGCTTTCTTT
>-|TRBV11-2|TRBJ2-7|-
CASSLGGRGYEQYF
TGTGCCAGCAGCTTAGGAGGGAGAGGCTACGAGCAGTACTTC
>-|TRBV6-1|TRBJ1-2|-
CASSEAQGSYGYTF
TGTGCCAGCAGTGAAGCCCAGGGCTCCTATGGCTACACCTTC
>TRBD2|TRBV10-1|TRBJ2-3|-
CASKAGGSTDTQYF
TGCGCCAGCAAGGCGGGAGGGAGCACAGATACGCAGTATTTT
>TRBD1|TRBV6-6|TRBJ2-7|-
CASSYSGTGSYEQYF
TGTGCCAGCAGTTACTCCGGGACAGGGTCATACGAGCAGTACTTC
>-|TRBV11-2|TRBJ2-1|-
CASSLDLVDRHPYNEQFF
TGTGCCAGCAGCTTAGATCTCGTGGACCGACACCCCTACAATGAGCAGTTCTTC
>-|TRBV27|TRBJ2-1|-
CASSDLISYNEQFF
TGTGCCAGCAGCGACTTAATCTCCTACAATGAGCAGTTCTTC
>-|TRBV6-5|TRBJ2-7|-
CASSYQRLEGEQYF
TGTGCCAGCAGTTACCAGCGGTTAGAGGGTGAGCAGTACTTC
>-|TRBV7-9|TRBJ1-5|few
CASSFGPDQPQHF
TGTGCCAGCAGCTTTGGTCCCGATCAGCCCCAGCATTTT
>-|TRBV13|TRBJ2-3|-
CASSPGRRSDTQYF
TGTGCCAGCAGCCCAGGGCGTCGGTCCGATACGCAGTATTTT
>TRBD1|TRBV11-2|TRBJ2-7|-
CASSQLEDRAEIQSYEQYF
TGTGCCAGCAGTCAACTGGAGGACAGGGCGGAGATTCAATCCTACGAGCAGTACTTC
>-|TRBV6-6|TRBJ1-1|-
CASNPGGTEAFF
TGTGCCAGCAACCCGGGTGGCACTGAAGCTTTCTTT
>-|TRBV9|TRBJ2-5|-
CASSVGKWASSQETQYF
TGTGCCAGCAGCGTAGGTAAGTGGGCGTCTTCCCAAGAGACCCAGTACTTC
>TRBD2|TRBV7-2|TRBJ2-7|-
CASNSGTRPYEQYF
TGTGCCAGCAACTCTGGGACTAGACCCTACGAGCAGTACTTC
>-|TRBV2|TRBJ2-7|once
CASSLAPLDGEQYF
TGTGCCAGCTCACTCGCGCCATTGGATGGGGAGCAGTACTTC
>TRBD2|TRBV29-1|TRBJ2-1|-
CSVAGASGRGVYNEQFF
TGCAGCGTTGCTGGGGCTAGCGGGAGGGGTGTGTACAATGAGCAGTTCTTC
>-|TRBV28|TRBJ2-5|-
CASTLGGAGTHQETQYF
TGTGCCAGCACCTTGGGGGGGGCTGGGACCCACCAAGAGACCCAGTACTTC
>TRBD2|TRBV19|TRBJ2-1|once
CASSIPSLAGTREQFF
TGTGCCAGTAGTATACCCAGCCTAGCGGGGACTCGGGAGCAGTTCTTC
>-|TRBV5-5|TRBJ2-7|-
CASSLGTQEQYF
TGTGCCAGCAGCCTCGGGACCCAGGAGCAGTACTTC
>-|TRBV5-8|TRBJ2-7|-
CASSLRGLSYEQYF
TGTGCCAGCAGCTTGAGAGGCCTTTCCTACGAGCAGTACTTC
>-|TRBV19|TRBJ1-1|-
CASSIASGSTEAFF
TGTGCCAGTAGTATTGCTTCGGGGAGCACTGAAGCTTTCTTT
>-|TRBV29-1|TRBJ1-2|-
CSVVRAENYGYTF
TGCAGCGTTGTGAGGGCAGAGAACTATGGCTACACCTTC
>TRBD1|TRBV7-6|TRBJ2-5|-
CASRPTGEETQYF
TGTGCCAGCAGACCCACAGGGGAAGAGACCCAGTACTTC